This TCR beta chain derives from a study of T cells after yellow fever vaccination. Overall study results and limits: There was a small share of clonotypes that showed up in both the CD4 and CD8 compartments. Post-booster samples contained most primary-vaccination clones (approximately 97% CD4, 88% CD8). The bulk population could contribute abundant contaminating clonotypes to FACS-sorted repertoires.

The CDR3 totals 13 residues. CDR1 and CDR2 from the germline V gene are MNHNY and SVGAGI (reference sequence). Via MiXCR, TCRdb re-called the 5' RACE reads, giving one row per CDR3 protein. The sample includes around 610,000 distinct CDR3 sequences, about 13% of them seen just once. With respect to this clonotype: Its antigen is not known. Sequence at one end of the junction differs from germline and may be a read error.

The source of this sequence is a man younger than 40 who received the YFV17D yellow fever vaccine. The source material was PBMCs, sampled on the day of the yellow fever booster vaccination. The chain recombines TRBV6-6 with TRBJ2-2, with 8 bases matching TRBD1. The CDR3 sequence is CTSSSQGVGELFF. The CDR3 DNA reads as TGTACCAGCAGTTCACAGGGGGTCGGGGAGCTGTTTTTT.